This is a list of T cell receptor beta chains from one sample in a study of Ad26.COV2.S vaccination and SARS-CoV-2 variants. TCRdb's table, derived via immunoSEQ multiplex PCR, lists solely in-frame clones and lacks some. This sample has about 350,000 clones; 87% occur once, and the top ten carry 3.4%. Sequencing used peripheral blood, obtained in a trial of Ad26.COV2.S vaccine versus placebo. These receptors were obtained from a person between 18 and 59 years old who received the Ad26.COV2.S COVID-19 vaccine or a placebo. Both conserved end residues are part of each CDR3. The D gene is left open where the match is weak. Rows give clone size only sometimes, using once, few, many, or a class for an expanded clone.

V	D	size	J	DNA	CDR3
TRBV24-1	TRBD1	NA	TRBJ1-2	TGTGCCACCAGTGACCAGGACAGGGACTATGGCTACACCTTC	CATSDQDRDYGYTF
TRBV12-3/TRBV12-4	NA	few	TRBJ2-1	TGTGCCAGCAGTTTGGGAGGCAATGAGCAGTTCTTC	CASSLGGNEQFF
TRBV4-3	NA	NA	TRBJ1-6	TGCGCCAGCAGCCAAGAGGAGGGCAGTAAGCTCCACTTT	CASSQEEGSKLHF
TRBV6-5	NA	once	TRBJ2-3	TGTGCCAGCAGTCTTCTAGCTGGGACAGATACGCAGTATTTT	CASSLLAGTDTQYF
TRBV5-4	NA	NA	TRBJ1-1	TGTGCCAGCAGCGGACAAGCTGCCCCTAACACTGAAGCTTTCTTT	CASSGQAAPNTEAFF
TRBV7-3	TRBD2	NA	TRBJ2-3	TGTGCCAGCAGCCCCATTGGCACTAGCGGAAATACGCAGTATTTT	CASSPIGTSGNTQYF
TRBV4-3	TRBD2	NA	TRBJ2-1	TGCGCCAGCAGCCAAGATGCACTAGCGGGGGCCGCCACCTACAATGAGCAGTTCTTC	CASSQDALAGAATYNEQFF
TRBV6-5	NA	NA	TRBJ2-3	TGTGCCAGTAGGGGAGGTCCAGATACGCAGTATTTT	CASRGGPDTQYF
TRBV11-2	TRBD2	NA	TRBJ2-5	TGTGCCAGCAGCGACAAGCGGGGGGGCCTTCCGAAGACCCAGTACTTC	CASSDKRGGLPKTQYF
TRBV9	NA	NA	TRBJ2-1	TGTGCCAGCAGCGTAGAGTTCGGAGGCTACAATGAGCAGTTCTTC	CASSVEFGGYNEQFF
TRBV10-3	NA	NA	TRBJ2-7	TGTGCCATCAGTGATCTGATTTCCTACGAGCAGTACTTC	CAISDLISYEQYF
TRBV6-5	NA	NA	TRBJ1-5	TGTGCCAGCAGTTCCCGTAATCAGCCCCAGCATTTT	CASSSRNQPQHF
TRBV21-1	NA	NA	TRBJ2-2	TGTGCCAGCAGCAAAGGGGGACAGCAGACCGGGGAGCTGTTTTTT	CASSKGGQQTGELFF
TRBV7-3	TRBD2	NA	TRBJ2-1	TGTGCCAGCAGCTCCGGGGGGACGAACAATGAGCAGTTCTTC	CASSSGGTNNEQFF
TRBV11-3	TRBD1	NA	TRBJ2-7	TGTGCCAGCAGCTTGTCCGGGACAGGCGAGCAGTACTTC	CASSLSGTGEQYF
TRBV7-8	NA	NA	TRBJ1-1	TGTGCCAGCAGCTTAATCGCCACGAGGGACATGAACACTGAAGCTTTCTTT	CASSLIATRDMNTEAFF
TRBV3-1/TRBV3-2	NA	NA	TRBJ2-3	TGTGCCAGCAGCCCTGGGGGAAGCACAGATACGCAGTATTTT	CASSPGGSTDTQYF
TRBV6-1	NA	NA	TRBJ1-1	TGTGCCAGCAGTCCAGCGGCGGGCGGCACTGAAGCTTTCTTT	CASSPAAGGTEAFF
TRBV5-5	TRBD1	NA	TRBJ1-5	TGTGCCAGCAGCATCCAGGGGGGGGTCGATCAGCCCCAGCATTTT	CASSIQGGVDQPQHF
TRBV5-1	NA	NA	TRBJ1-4	TGCGCCAGCAGCTTGGTTACAGGGTCAACTAATGAAAAACTGTTTTTT	CASSLVTGSTNEKLFF
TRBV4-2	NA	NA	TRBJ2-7	TGTGCCAGCAGCCACACGTTAAGGCCGCTTGAGCAGTACTTC	CASSHTLRPLEQYF
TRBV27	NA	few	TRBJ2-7	TGTGCCAGCAGTTTGTCGTTTACGCTCTACGAGCAGTACTTC	CASSLSFTLYEQYF
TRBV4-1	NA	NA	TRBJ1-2	TGCGCCAGCAGCCAAGAGCAAACGGGGGGATTTCGGTATGGCTACACCTTC	CASSQEQTGGFRYGYTF
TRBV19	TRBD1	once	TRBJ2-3	TGTGCCAGTAGTATGGACAGGGGACAGACAGATACGCAGTATTTT	CASSMDRGQTDTQYF
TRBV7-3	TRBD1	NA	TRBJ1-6	TGTGCCAGCAGCCCTACAGGGGAAAATTCACCCCTCCACTTT	CASSPTGENSPLHF
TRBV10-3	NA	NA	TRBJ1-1	TGTGCCATCAGATCCCGGGACCTAGGGACTGAAGCTTTCTTT	CAIRSRDLGTEAFF
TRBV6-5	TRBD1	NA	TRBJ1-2	TGTGCCAGCAGTATCTCCGGGACAGGGTCGGATGGCTACACCTTC	CASSISGTGSDGYTF
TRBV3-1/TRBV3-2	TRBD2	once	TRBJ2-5	TGTGCCAGCAGCCCGCTCCTAGCGGGGGGTGAGGAGACCCAGTACTTC	CASSPLLAGGEETQYF
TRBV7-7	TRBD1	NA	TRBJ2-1	TGTGCTAGCAGCTTAGGCCCAGGGGGCTTGAATGAGCAGTTCTTC	CASSLGPGGLNEQFF
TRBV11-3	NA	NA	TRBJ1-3	TGTGCCAGCAGCTTATCGGGGCAGCAAGGAAACACCATATATTTT	CASSLSGQQGNTIYF
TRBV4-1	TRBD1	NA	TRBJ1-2	TGCGCCAGCAGCCAGGGGACAGGGGGTAACTATGGCTACACCTTC	CASSQGTGGNYGYTF
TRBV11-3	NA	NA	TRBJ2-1	TGTGCCAGCAGCTCCGCGGACGCCAGGAATGAGCAGTTCTTC	CASSSADARNEQFF
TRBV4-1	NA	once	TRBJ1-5	TGCGCCAGCAGCCAATACGAGGGTTATAGCAATCAGCCCCAGCATTTT	CASSQYEGYSNQPQHF
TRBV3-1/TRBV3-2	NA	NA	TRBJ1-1	TGTGCCGCGGGGCCGACCCCCACTGAAGCTTTCTTT	CAAGPTPTEAFF
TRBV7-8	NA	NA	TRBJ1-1	TGTGCCAGCAGCTTAGCGTTTAGGGACACAGGGAACACTGAAGCTTTCTTT	CASSLAFRDTGNTEAFF
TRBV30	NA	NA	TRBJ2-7	TGTGCCTGGACAGGCCCCGAAGTGTACGAGCAGTACTTC	CAWTGPEVYEQYF
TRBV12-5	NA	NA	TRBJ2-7	TGTGCTAGTGGCGAAGGATACTTCTCCTACGAGCAGTACTTC	CASGEGYFSYEQYF
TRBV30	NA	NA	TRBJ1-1	TGTGCCTGGAATCCGGGGCCTGAAGCTTTCTTT	CAWNPGPEAFF
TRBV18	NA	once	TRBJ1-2	TGTGCCAGCTCACGCGGACAGCCAGGCTACACCTTC	CASSRGQPGYTF
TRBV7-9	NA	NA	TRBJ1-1	TGTGCCAGCAGCTTAGGCTACAGGGCGTACGGGGACACTGAAGCTTTCTTT	CASSLGYRAYGDTEAFF
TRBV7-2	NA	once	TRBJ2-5	TGTGCCAGCAGCCAACGGGGTGGGGAGACCCAGTACTTC	CASSQRGGETQYF
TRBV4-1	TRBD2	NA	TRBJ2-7	TGCGCCAGCAGCCCGGGGGGATCCTACGAGCAGTACTTC	CASSPGGSYEQYF
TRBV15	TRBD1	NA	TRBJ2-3	TGTGCCACCAGCAGAGGAGGGGGCGGCACAGATACGCAGTATTTT	CATSRGGGGTDTQYF
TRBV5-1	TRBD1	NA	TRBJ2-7	TGCGCCAGCAGCCTTGGACAGGGTCGATACGAGCAGTACTTC	CASSLGQGRYEQYF
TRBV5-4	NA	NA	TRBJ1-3	TGTGCCAGCAGCTTCGAACCATATTTTTCTGGAAACACCATATATTTT	CASSFEPYFSGNTIYF
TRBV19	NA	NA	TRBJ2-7	TGTGCCAGTAGCAATCCGCTGGCTCCAATTTACGAGCAGTACTTC	CASSNPLAPIYEQYF